The following is a T cell receptor beta chain sequence with its context. Its specificity is unknown. This sample is drawn from a study of OX40 agonist ivuxolimab in advanced cancers. As for the study in general: A diagnosis of hepatocellular carcinoma, melanoma, renal cell or head and neck cancer was present in dose-escalation patients. Age averaged about 66 years (range about 20 to 79), and 70% to 85% were male. Broader study findings: Normalized T-cell clonal expansion was also low in some nonresponders.

V gave up 4 bases and J gave up 3 bases; unmatched junction bases: 3. This CDR3 spans 17 amino acids. CDR1 is SEHNR and CDR2 is FQNEAQ in the germline V gene (reference sequence). Blood was sampled at baseline, cycle 4 day 1, and cycle 7 day 1. TCRdb's table, derived via immunoSEQ multiplex PCR, lists solely in-frame clones and lacks some. The data contain under 60,000 clones, approximately 86% of them singletons. This receptor was identified in an adult with an advanced solid tumor such as melanoma, head and neck, liver or kidney cancer. The chain couples TRBV7-9 to TRBJ2-1; 16 positions match TRBD2. Material: CD4+ or CD8+ T cells sorted from blood, obtained in a trial of the OX40 agonist ivuxolimab. CDR3 region: CASSSGLAGGGYNEQFF. The CDR3 nucleotides are TGTGCCAGCAGCTCGGGACTAGCGGGAGGGGGCTACAATGAGCAGTTCTTC.